This TCR beta chain was captured by sequencing in a study of T cells in Graves' hyperthyroidism and ophthalmopathy. The overall study: The authors collected peripheral blood at initial diagnosis, before any treatment. General study findings and limits: Ophthalmopathy got predicted by the model a median approximately 6.4 months before its onset.

Trimming took off 1 base at V and 0 bases at J, with 10 bases between the two ends. The germline V gene has CDR1 SGHTA and CDR2 FQGNSA. The CDR3 contains 15 residues. Patients with ophthalmopathy all had a Clinical Activity Score of at least 3, a NOSPECS grade of at least 4 and duration under 3 months. There were TCR beta CDR3 regions amplified from RNA transcripts. When the TCR CDR3 underwent first-round RT-PCR, the HTBI primer set was used. TCRdb reanalysed the multiplex PCR reads using MiXCR and keeps one entry per CDR3 protein. The sample yields roughly 280,000 distinct CDR3 sequences, over 15% seen once. This clonotype came up many times. The antigen remains undetermined.

This chain connects TRBV7-2 to TRBJ2-7; the D is unclear. The TCR sequence derives from a woman aged 55-75 years with Graves' ophthalmopathy. The material sequenced was blood. CDR3 coding DNA: TGTGCCAGCAGCTTAGACGTTGCGAGCTCCTACGAGCAGTACTTC. Protein sequence: CASSLDVASSYEQYF. Supplemented by reference TRBV7-2 and TRBJ2-7, the full variable domain reads GAGVSQSPSNKVTEKGKDVELRCDPISGHTALYWYRQSLGQGLEFLIYFQGNSAPDKSGLPSDRFSAERTGGSVSTLTIQRTQQEDSAVYLCASSLDVASSYEQYFGPGTRLTVT.